The rows below give T cell receptor beta chains drawn from one sample of a study of blood T cell repertoires in COVID-19. TCRdb's table, derived via immunoSEQ multiplex PCR, lists solely in-frame clones and lacks some. The sample has 150,000 to 200,000 clones; approximately 82% are singletons. Sequenced input: peripheral blood. Receptors originate from a woman of 80 years or more with acute or convalescent COVID-19. CDR3s leave out the opening cysteine and the closing phenylalanine or tryptophan. Clone size appears in some rows only: once, few, many, or a class for an expanded clone.

v_gene: TRBV6-1; len: 14; abundance: NA; j_gene: TRBJ1-5; CDR3aa: ASSELGPSARQPQH
v_gene: TRBV4-1; len: 17; abundance: NA; j_gene: TRBJ2-1; CDR3aa: ASSQDSLAGSPDYNEQF
v_gene: TRBV10-1; len: 13; abundance: few; j_gene: TRBJ2-1; CDR3aa: ASSEGQGSYNEQF
v_gene: TRBV5-1; len: 12; abundance: NA; j_gene: TRBJ2-5; CDR3aa: ASSPGSGLETQY
v_gene: TRBV5-1; len: 14; abundance: NA; j_gene: TRBJ2-4; CDR3aa: ASSLAAGVGKNIQY
v_gene: TRBV5-3; len: 9; abundance: NA; j_gene: TRBJ2-5; CDR3aa: NRLYQETQY
v_gene: TRBV29-1; len: 11; abundance: NA; j_gene: TRBJ1-2; CDR3aa: SADPQGTRGYT
v_gene: TRBV6-5; len: 13; abundance: NA; j_gene: TRBJ2-7; CDR3aa: ASSYSMGGAYEQY
v_gene: TRBV19; len: 11; abundance: NA; j_gene: TRBJ1-1; CDR3aa: ASSTGVYTEAF
v_gene: TRBV28; len: 13; abundance: NA; j_gene: TRBJ2-3; CDR3aa: ASATSGSLTDTQY
v_gene: TRBV2; len: 10; abundance: NA; j_gene: TRBJ2-2; CDR3aa: ASGLNTGELF
v_gene: TRBV7-9; len: 13; abundance: few; j_gene: TRBJ2-1; CDR3aa: ASSPRGLENNEQF
v_gene: TRBV7-9; len: 13; abundance: NA; j_gene: TRBJ2-7; CDR3aa: ASSLVGGSGNEQY